The sequence of this T cell receptor beta chain was determined in a study of blood T cells in healthy people across ages. Regarding the study as a whole: The long-lived group displayed more naive CD4+ cells, plus higher diversity, than the aged donors did.

Germline CDR1 and CDR2: DFQATT and SNEGSKA (reference sequence). The CDR3 runs to 11 residues. The V end lost 5 bases, the J end lost 4 bases, and 8 bases lay between the germline ends. Primers used in a second PCR of about 7 to 12 cycles were a sample-barcoded 5' primer and a J-beta primer mix. Sequencing recovered at least 2.5 million CDR3-containing paired-end reads from each sample. TCRdb ran MiXCR on the 5' RACE reads and lists one entry per CDR3 protein. Among fewer than 800,000 distinct CDR3 sequences listed, roughly 25% were seen once. As concerns this clonotype: Its antigen is unknown.

The sample was also linked to a second study, of T cells of mothers and their children. From that report: The donors comprised a handful of children and their three healthy Caucasian mothers. Per 15 ul, 1.5 ug of RNA was used, with all extracted RNA going into cDNA synthesis.

This rearrangement joins TRBV20-1 to TRBJ1-1, with a tentative D call TRBD1 (6 bases). This receptor was identified in a boy aged 5-17 years in good health. The sample taken for sequencing was blood. CDR3 sequence (DNA): TGCAGTGCTTCACAGGGCACTGAAGCTTTCTTT. Its protein product is CSASQGTEAFF.